Below, 18 T cell receptor beta chains from the same sample are listed, as sequenced in a study of post-analysis software for immune sequencing data. Study-wide points: TRBV5-6, TRBV5-1 and TRBV20-1 belonged to a set of five TRBV segments that were more frequent in patients than controls.

Prepared libraries of TCR beta cDNA carried unique molecular identifiers. TCRdb passed the PCR reads through MiXCR, listing each CDR3 protein once. The sample lists roughly 600,000 distinct CDR3 sequences; 44% were seen once. For these receptors, no antigen is known. The sequenced sample consisted of blood. The receptors were gathered from a girl under 18 with multiple sclerosis.

The chain links TRBV7-2 to TRBJ1-2; unclear D gene. The length of the CDR3 is 16 residues. V shed 2 bases and J shed 5 bases, with 18 bases lying between them. Germline V gene data show CDR1 as SGHTA and CDR2 as FQGNSA. The CDR3 DNA is TGTGCCAGCAGCTTAAGGGCCCTCGACGGGTTTTATGGCTACACCTTC. Residues: CASSLRALDGFYGYTF. The full variable domain, completed using reference TRBV7-2 and TRBJ1-2, is GAGVSQSPSNKVTEKGKDVELRCDPISGHTALYWYRQSLGQGLEFLIYFQGNSAPDKSGLPSDRFSAERTGGSVSTLTIQRTQQEDSAVYLCASSLRALDGFYGYTFGSGTRLTVV.

The J gene is TRBJ2-1, the V gene TRBV27, with D tentatively TRBD2 (5 bases). Trimming pared 0 bases from V and 6 bases from J, leaving 21 bases between. Germline V CDR1 and CDR2: MNHEY, SMNVEV (reference sequence). CDR3 size: 18 residues. The chain's CDR3 is CASSLSLVLMGVGNEQFF. CDR3 nucleotide sequence: TGTGCCAGCAGTTTATCCCTTGTTTTAATGGGAGTAGGCAATGAGCAGTTCTTC.

V and J are TRBV29-1 and TRBJ1-2; 7 nucleotides agree with TRBD1. Germline V gene sequence: CDR1 SQVTM, CDR2 ANQGSEA. Losses at the gene ends were 3 bases for V and 5 bases for J; bases not matched to a gene: 15. The CDR3 sequence is 16 residues long. CDR3 nucleotide sequence: TGCAGCGTTGATAGGGAACAGGGGAAAAGTGGATATGGCTACACCTTC. It encodes CSVDREQGKSGYGYTF.

This chain uses TRBV6-1 with TRBJ2-7; 8 positions match TRBD1. CDR1 is MNHNS, CDR2 SASEGT, per germline. The CDR3 spans 15 residues. V dropped 2 bases and J dropped 3; count of bases not matched to a gene: 6. The CDR3 nucleotides read TGTGCCAGCAGTGAATCCCAGGGGACAGGCTACGAGCAGTACTTC. It yields the protein CASSESQGTGYEQYF.

This clonotype has a handful of counts. This rearrangement joins TRBV6-6 to TRBJ2-5, with D tentatively TRBD1 (5 bases). There are 14 residues in the CDR3. The V end was cut by 7 bases, the J end by 4 bases, with 16 bases between. Germline V gene lookup returns CDR1 MNHNY and CDR2 SVGAGI (reference sequence). The CDR3 sequence is CASTEPGIVETQYF. DNA of the CDR3: TGTGCCAGCACCGAGCCAGGGATTGTAGAGACCCAGTACTTC.

There are a few counts of this clonotype. CDR3 in DNA: TGTGCCAGCGCACTTGGGATTGGGGAAGATACGCAGTATTTT. It translates to CASALGIGEDTQYF. The chain combines TRBV6-5 with TRBJ2-3; D not resolved. This CDR3 is 14 amino acids long. The V gene lost 8 bases and the J gene lost 5 bases, with 17 bases spanning the gap. From germline, CDR1 is MNHEY and CDR2 SVGAGI.

The chain couples TRBV5-1 to TRBJ2-2; 9 bases are shared with TRBD2. V gave up 0 bases and J gave up 5 bases; unmatched junction bases: 8. The germline V gene has CDR1 SGHRS and CDR2 YFSETQ. CDR3 length: 17 residues. CDR3 loop: CASSLGNSGRRTGELFF. The CDR3 coding sequence is TGCGCCAGCAGCTTGGGAAATAGCGGGAGACGTACCGGGGAGCTGTTTTTT.

The rearrangement joins TRBV7-9 to TRBJ2-1; 9 bases line up with TRBD2. CDR3 length: 16 residues. Germline CDR1 SEHNR, CDR2 FQNEAQ (reference sequence). V lost 4 bases to trimming and J lost 7 bases; unmatched junction nucleotides: 11. CDR3 loop: CASSSRLAEGSNEQFF. The DNA for the CDR3 is TGTGCCAGCAGCTCAAGACTAGCGGAGGGGAGTAATGAGCAGTTCTTC.

J is TRBJ2-6 and V is TRBV7-2, with D uncertain. The V end was cut by 1 base, the J end by 13 bases, with 14 bases between. Germline assignment: CDR1 SGHTA and CDR2 FQGNSA. This CDR3 region has 14 residues. The CDR3, as DNA: TGTGCCAGCAGCTTAGACCTCACGGGCGAGGTCCTGACTTTC. Translation: CASSLDLTGEVLTF.

Concerning this clonotype itself: The CDR3 does not end in the conserved phenylalanine or tryptophan, so this is likely a read error. CDR3 residues: CASSPGPDNSPLHC. Here the CDR3 DNA reads TGTGCCAGCAGCCCGGGACCGGATAATTCACCCCTCCACTGT. The chain couples TRBV7-9 to TRBJ1-6; D may be TRBD1 (5 bases). Germline values: CDR1 SEHNR, CDR2 FQNEAQ (reference sequence). The V gene lost 5 bases and the J gene lost 5 bases, with 10 bases spanning the gap. This CDR3 contains 14 residues.

The chain has TRBV7-9 and TRBJ1-2; the D gene is possibly TRBD1 (5 bases). The V end was cut by 5 bases, the J end by 3 bases, with 16 bases between. The CDR3 contains 15 residues. Germline CDR1 and CDR2: SEHNR and FQNEAQ (reference sequence). CDR3 bases: TGTGCCAGCAGCCCTGGGGGGGGGACGTACTATGGCTACACCTTC. Translated, it gives CASSPGGGTYYGYTF.

The V and J genes are TRBV2 and TRBJ2-2; 7 bases match TRBD2. The V gene's germline CDR1 is SNHLY and CDR2 FYNNEI. The CDR3 covers 14 residues. Unmatched junction bases numbered 3, after V lost 2 bases and J lost 6 bases. CDR3 residues: CASSESGGAGELFF. CDR3 sequence (DNA): TGTGCCAGCAGTGAATCTGGGGGGGCCGGGGAGCTGTTTTTT.

This clonotype showed up just a few times. V and J are TRBV7-2 and TRBJ2-3, with 8 bases that match TRBD2. Germline assignment: CDR1 SGHTA and CDR2 FQGNSA. The CDR3 length is 14 residues. J gave up 0 bases and V 5 bases, and 1 base lay outside the gene matches. The CDR3, as DNA: TGTGCCAGCAGCCGGACTAGCAGCACAGATACGCAGTATTTT. Translating it yields CASSRTSSTDTQYF.

The CDR3 bases are TGTGCCAGCAGTTTAGTTCGCCTCTATGGCTACACCTTC. Translating gives CASSLVRLYGYTF. The chain combines TRBV12-3 or TRBV12-4 with TRBJ1-2; D remains ambiguous. This CDR3 is 13 amino acids long. Trimming left V 1 base short and J 4 bases short, with 7 bases between.

This clonotype was seen a handful of times. One end of the junction varies from germline; a read error may be responsible. The rearrangement uses TRBV4-2 and TRBJ2-7; 9 bases match TRBD2. CDR3 length equals 16 residues. Germline V gene sequence: CDR1 LGHNA, CDR2 YNFKEQ. CDR3 in amino acids: CASSQDLLAGTYEQYF. The CDR3 nucleotides are TGTGCCAGCAGCCAAGATCTCCTAGCGGGGACCTATGAGCAGTACTTC.

The rearrangement joins TRBV5-1 to TRBJ2-5; D is perhaps TRBD2 (5 bases). The J call may not be correct, given that the DNA end is closer to TRBJ2-7. This CDR3 contains 14 residues. Germline V lookup: CDR1 SGHRS, CDR2 YFSETQ. The chain's CDR3 is CASSPSQYRGEQYF. The CDR3 DNA is TGCGCCAGCAGCCCTTCTCAGTACCGGGGCGAGCAGTACTTC.

This chain joins TRBV7-2 and TRBJ2-1; tentative D call: TRBD2 (6 bases). Between the trimmed V and J ends, which lost 2 bases and 9 bases, there was a span of 14 bases. CDR3 length: 14 amino acids. Germline V gene sequence: CDR1 SGHTA, CDR2 FQGNSA. This CDR3 reads CASSLLLALGEQFF. The CDR3 DNA reads as TGTGCCAGCAGCTTATTACTAGCTCTGGGTGAGCAGTTCTTC.

The rearrangement joins TRBV6-5 to TRBJ2-1, with D hard to call. Trimming took 0 bases from V and 0 from J, leaving 9 bases between them. The CDR3 length is 16 residues. Germline assignment: CDR1 MNHEY and CDR2 SVGAGI. DNA for the CDR3: TGTGCCAGCAGTTACTCGCTCGGTAGCTCCTACAATGAGCAGTTCTTC. It translates to CASSYSLGSSYNEQFF.